The rows below give T cell receptor beta chains drawn from one sample of a study of Ad26.COV2.S vaccination and SARS-CoV-2 variants. Sequencing was performed with immunoSEQ multiplex PCR; in TCRdb, only in-frame clones are kept and a portion is missing. In the table there are 380,000 or so clones, about 83% of which are singletons. The sample was peripheral blood, taken in a trial of Ad26.COV2.S vaccine versus placebo. The receptors here all came from a person between 18 and 65 years old who received the Ad26.COV2.S COVID-19 vaccine or a placebo. Each CDR3 is given with its conserved first and last residue. A D gene is named only where the DNA matches it firmly. Clone sizes are given selectively: once, few, many, or a class where the clone is expanded.

>TRBV5-1|TRBD1|.|TRBJ2-7
TGCGCCAGCAGCTTGGATTCCGGGACAGCGAGGGAGCAGTACTTC
CASSLDSGTAREQYF
>TRBV7-9|.|.|TRBJ2-7
TGTGCCAGCAGCTCACAGGGCGAGCAGTACTTC
CASSSQGEQYF
>TRBV6-5|.|.|TRBJ2-7
TGTGCCAGCAGCGACCCACGATCCTACGAGCAGTACTTC
CASSDPRSYEQYF
>TRBV5-1|.|.|TRBJ2-1
TGCGCCAGCCTCAGACTGCCATCCTACAATGAGCAGTTCTTC
CASLRLPSYNEQFF
>TRBV14|.|.|TRBJ2-2
TGTGCCAGCAGCCAATATGGGGAGCTGTTTTTT
CASSQYGELFF
>TRBV5-1|.|once|TRBJ2-1
TGCGCCAGCAGCTTGGACGTCCGGGGCCACAATGAGCAGTTCTTC
CASSLDVRGHNEQFF
>TRBV27|.|.|TRBJ1-6
TGTGCCAGCAGTTTCCGGAACCCCTATAATTCACCCCTCCACTTT
CASSFRNPYNSPLHF
>TRBV28|.|.|TRBJ1-3
TGTGCCAGCGGGTTGTCTGGAAACACCATATATTTT
CASGLSGNTIYF
>TRBV5-1|.|.|TRBJ1-1
TGCGCCAGTTTCACGAACACTGAAGCTTTCTTT
CASFTNTEAFF
>TRBV9|.|.|TRBJ2-7
TGTGCCAGCAGCAGAGAGGGGACCTCCTACGAGCAGTACTTC
CASSREGTSYEQYF
>TRBV27|.|.|TRBJ1-5
TGTGCCAGCAGTTTAGGGCAGTATAGCAATCAGCCCCAGCATTTT
CASSLGQYSNQPQHF
>TRBV19|.|few|TRBJ1-3
TGTGCCAGTAGTTACACCGGGTCCCAAAGGAACACCATATATTTT
CASSYTGSQRNTIYF
>TRBV7-2|.|.|TRBJ1-2
TGTGCCAGCAGTCTTAACTATGGCTACACCTTC
CASSLNYGYTF
>TRBV5-4|TRBD2|few|TRBJ2-2
TGTGCCAGCAGCAGAGGACTAGCGAGCCTCACCGGGGAGCTGTTTTTT
CASSRGLASLTGELFF
>TRBV9|.|.|TRBJ1-3
TGTGCCAGCAGCGTAGATATAGGGTCGGGAGACTCTGGAAACACCATATATTTT
CASSVDIGSGDSGNTIYF
>TRBV19|.|once|TRBJ2-5
TGTGCCAGTAGTTCAGGGGAGGTGGTAGGCGAGACCCAGTACTTC
CASSSGEVVGETQYF
>TRBV18|TRBD1|few|TRBJ2-7
TGTGCCAGCTCCCCACAGGGGGAAAACGAGCAGTACTTC
CASSPQGENEQYF
>TRBV28|.|once|TRBJ2-7
TGTGCCAGCAGTTTCCTCGAGAGGGTTGCCGAGCAGTACTTC
CASSFLERVAEQYF
>TRBV5-6|TRBD1|.|TRBJ1-6
TGTGCCAGCAGCTTGGTTGAAGGGGGCAGTTCACCCCTCCACTTT
CASSLVEGGSSPLHF
>TRBV5-1|TRBD1|.|TRBJ2-1
TGCGCCAGCAGCTTGGATTTTATTGGGCAGGGGGCGAGTGAGCAGTTCTTC
CASSLDFIGQGASEQFF
>TRBV7-2|TRBD2|.|TRBJ2-7
TGTGCCAGCAGCTCCGGGACTAGCGCGTTTTCCTACGAGCAGTACTTC
CASSSGTSAFSYEQYF
>TRBV6-5|TRBD1|.|TRBJ1-1
TGTGCCAGCAGCTGGGGGGACAGGAGCCCCACTGAAGCTTTCTTT
CASSWGDRSPTEAFF
>TRBV13|.|.|TRBJ2-5
TGTGCCAGCAGCCCTAAAGGGCTAGCCGAAGAGACCCAGTACTTC
CASSPKGLAEETQYF
>TRBV5-6|.|.|TRBJ1-2
TGTGCCAGCAGCTTGTTGGAGACGGGCCCTTTTGGCTACACCTTC
CASSLLETGPFGYTF
>TRBV5-4|.|.|TRBJ2-7
TGTGCCAGCAGCCCACAAGGAGTCTACGAGCAGTACTTC
CASSPQGVYEQYF